A selection of T cell receptor beta chains follows, all from one sample in a study of blood T cell repertoires in COVID-19. Generated by immunoSEQ multiplex PCR, the TCRdb table keeps only in-frame clones and is missing some. The repertoire consists of 130,000 or so clones, with about four fifths occurring once and the leading ten covering roughly 1.6%. Sequenced: peripheral blood. The source of these receptors is a human donor in a cohort sampled during active COVID-19. Both conserved end residues are part of each CDR3. The order of the fields is J gene, clone size, V gene, D gene, CDR3 protein, CDR3 DNA. The D gene is left open where the match is weak. Not all rows give a size; the values are once, few, many and, for expanded clones, a class.

TRBJ2-1	.	TRBV6-5	TRBD1	CASSRDRGGNEQFF	TGTGCCAGCAGCCGGGACAGGGGGGGCAATGAGCAGTTCTTC
TRBJ2-1	few	TRBV13	.	CASSPTDNEQFF	TGTGCCAGCAGCCCGACAGACAATGAGCAGTTCTTC
TRBJ2-3	.	TRBV6-4	TRBD2	CASSPLAGGTDTQYF	TGTGCCAGCAGTCCGCTAGCGGGAGGCACAGATACGCAGTATTTT
TRBJ2-2	.	TRBV19	.	CASSRVGGLAGELFF	TGTGCCAGTAGTCGAGTGGGGGGTCTAGCCGGGGAGCTGTTTTTT
TRBJ2-5	once	TRBV9	TRBD2	CASSVGAAGVETQYF	TGTGCCAGCAGCGTAGGGGCAGCGGGAGTGGAGACCCAGTACTTC
TRBJ2-1	.	TRBV5-1	.	CASSFGGGLRNEQFF	TGCGCCAGCAGCTTTGGCGGGGGCCTAAGAAATGAGCAGTTCTTC
TRBJ1-2	once	TRBV5-5	.	CASSLMGSYRGYTF	TGTGCCAGCAGCTTAATGGGCAGCTATCGAGGCTACACCTTC
TRBJ2-1	.	TRBV18	.	CASSPLDREQFF	TGTGCCAGCTCACCCCTTGACAGAGAGCAGTTCTTC
TRBJ2-7	.	TRBV6-2/TRBV6-3	TRBD2	CASSWPSGRQSGEQYF	TGTGCCAGCAGTTGGCCTAGCGGGAGACAATCAGGGGAGCAGTACTTC
TRBJ2-3	few	TRBV6-5	.	CASSRDSFTDTQYF	TGTGCCAGCAGTCGTGACTCCTTCACAGATACGCAGTATTTT
TRBJ2-5	.	TRBV3-1/TRBV3-2	TRBD2	CASSHAGDEETQYF	TGTGCCAGCAGCCATGCGGGAGATGAGGAGACCCAGTACTTC
TRBJ1-2	.	TRBV28	.	CASSFGTSYGYTF	TGTGCCAGCAGTTTCGGGACATCTTATGGCTACACCTTC